The 29 T cell receptor beta chains in this list originate from one sample, sequenced in a study of early T cells in non-severe SARS-CoV-2 infection. TCRdb reprocessed the 5' RACE reads with MiXCR, giving one entry per CDR3 protein. The sample carries 25,000 to 30,000 distinct CDR3 sequences, 4.5% recorded once. Sequencing was carried out using whole blood. Receptor source: an adult who was a healthcare worker with PCR-confirmed SARS-CoV-2 infection or an uninfected control (not recorded which).

At least ten counts were recorded for this clonotype. At one end, the junction sequence differs from germline, possibly due to a read error. V and J are TRBV14 and TRBJ2-3; possible D gene TRBD2, 6 bases. From germline, CDR1 is SGHDN and CDR2 FVKESK. CDR3 length: 15 residues. CDR3: CASSLHSGLTDTQFF. The CDR3 region has the DNA TGTGCCAGCAGCCTCCACTCGGGACTCACAGATACGCAGTTTTTT.

This clonotype has ten or more counts. The chain recombines TRBV24-1 with TRBJ2-7; D possibly corresponds to TRBD1 (6 bases). The V and J ends lost 3 bases and 2 bases respectively, with 13 bases between them. Looked up from germline, CDR1 is KGHDR and CDR2 is SFDVKD. The CDR3 is 15 residues long. CDR3 coding DNA: TGTGCCACCAGTGATGACCGGGACATTCCCTACGAGCAGTACTTC. Residues: CATSDDRDIPYEQYF.

This clonotype was picked up many times. The chain combines TRBV25-1 with TRBJ2-2, with D tentatively TRBD2 (5 bases). Per germline, CDR1 MGHDK and CDR2 SYGVNS. This CDR3 is built from 14 residues. V lost 5 bases, J lost 6 bases, and 13 bases lay in between. CDR3 protein: CASSPQRRAGELFF. CDR3 nucleotide sequence: TGTGCCAGCAGTCCCCAGCGGAGAGCCGGGGAGCTGTTTTTT.

There are many counts of this clonotype. V is TRBV18 and J is TRBJ2-7; D is uncertain. In germline, CDR1 is KGHSH, CDR2 LQKENI. This CDR3 has 13 residues. The V and J ends lost 4 bases and 7 bases respectively, with 14 bases between them. The DNA for the CDR3 is TGTGCCAGCTCACTTAACCAGGAGAGTGAGCAGTACTTC. Its translation is CASSLNQESEQYF. The variable domain in full, with the rest retrieved from reference TRBV18 and TRBJ2-7, is NAGVMQNPRHLVRRRGQEARLRCSPMKGHSHVYWYRQLPEEGLKFMVYLQKENIIDESGMPKERFSAEFPKEGPSILRIQQVVRGDSAAYFCASSLNQESEQYFGPGTRLTVT.

Only a few counts were recorded for this clonotype. The chain is built from TRBV29-1 and TRBJ2-7; the D gene is possibly TRBD2 (6 bases). CDR1 and CDR2 (germline): SQVTM, ANQGSEA. Trimming took 0 bases from V and 7 from J, leaving 16 bases between them. CDR3 length: 14 residues. The CDR3 reads CSVEDSGRVGEQYF. For the CDR3, the DNA is TGCAGCGTTGAAGATAGCGGCAGGGTGGGGGAGCAGTACTTC.

This clonotype was detected many times. The chain has TRBV20-1 and TRBJ1-5; a possible D gene is TRBD1 (6 bases). Per the germline V gene, CDR1 is DFQATT and CDR2 is SNEGSKA (reference sequence). Between the trimmed V and J ends, which lost 1 base and 3 bases, there was a span of 13 bases. This CDR3 spans 15 amino acids. The CDR3 region is CSARGTADPNQPQHF. In DNA, the CDR3 is TGCAGTGCTAGAGGGACAGCCGACCCCAATCAGCCCCAGCATTTT.

V gene TRBV19 combines with J gene TRBJ2-2; D ambiguous. The germline V gene encodes CDR1 LNHDA and CDR2 SQIVND (reference sequence). CDR3 length: 10 residues. V gave up 7 bases and J gave up 7 bases, with 4 bases separating them. In nucleotides, the CDR3 is TGTGCCAGTAAACGCGGGGAGCTGTTTTTT. It encodes CASKRGELFF.

The chain carries TRBV27 and TRBJ2-7, with D perhaps TRBD2 (6 bases). V was trimmed by 5 bases and J by 2 bases, leaving 16 bases between them. This CDR3 comprises 15 residues. The germline V gene has CDR1 MNHEY and CDR2 SMNVEV (reference sequence). CDR3 nucleotide sequence: TGTGCCAGCAGTCTCCGTCGAGGAGGGCCCTACGAGCAGTACTTC. As protein: CASSLRRGGPYEQYF.

There are a few counts of this clonotype. This chain uses TRBV5-4 with TRBJ2-4; 11 bases are a match to TRBD2. This CDR3 comprises 20 residues. Germline lookup yields CDR1 SGHNT and CDR2 YYREEE (reference sequence). The V segment lost 3 bases and the J segment 6 bases; nucleotides outside the gene matches: 20. In DNA form, the CDR3 reads TGTGCCAGCAGCTCCGGAGGTTTCGGGCTAGCGGGGGGCGAGGGAAACATTCAGTACTTC. This sequence encodes CASSSGGFGLAGGEGNIQYF.

In this sample, this clonotype turned up many times. V is TRBV7-8 and J is TRBJ2-4, with D uncertain. The CDR3 length is 14 residues. The V gene lost 5 bases and the J gene lost 2 bases, with 10 bases spanning the gap. Germline V gene sequence: CDR1 SGHVS, CDR2 FQNEAQ. CDR3 sequence reads: CASSPPQSKNIQYF. The CDR3 nucleotides are TGTGCCAGCAGCCCGCCTCAGTCCAAAAACATTCAGTACTTC.

This rearrangement joins TRBV5-1 to TRBJ2-7; 7 bases are shared with TRBD1. Germline V gene lookup returns CDR1 SGHRS and CDR2 YFSETQ. The CDR3 sequence is 16 residues long. J gave up 4 bases and V 4 bases, and 14 bases lay outside the gene matches. The DNA for the CDR3 is TGCGCCAGCAGCCGATCGCGACAGGGCCTTCAGTACGAGCAGTACTTC. Translation: CASSRSRQGLQYEQYF. The full variable domain, rest sourced from reference TRBV5-1 and TRBJ2-7, is KAGVTQTPRYLIKTRGQQVTLSCSPISGHRSVSWYQQTPGQGLQFLFEYFSETQRNKGNFPGRFSGRQFSNSRSEMNVSTLELGDSALYLCASSRSRQGLQYEQYFGPGTRLTVT.

This clonotype has a count of ten or more. The rearrangement uses TRBV6-1 and TRBJ2-2, with D possibly called TRBD1 or TRBD2 (6 bases each). The V and J ends lost 3 bases and 4 bases respectively, with 12 bases between them. CDR1 is MNHNS and CDR2 is SASEGT in the germline V gene. This CDR3 spans 15 amino acids. The CDR3 here is CASSDSGAGTGELFF. CDR3 bases: TGTGCCAGCAGTGATTCGGGGGCGGGCACCGGGGAGCTGTTTTTT.

This clonotype has at least ten counts. This sequence joins TRBV5-4 and TRBJ2-3; TRBD2 aligns across 13 bases. The trim removed 5 bases at V and 3 bases at J, leaving 3 bases unmatched. The length of the CDR3 is 15 residues. Germline assignment: CDR1 SGHNT and CDR2 YYREEE (reference sequence). The CDR3 nucleotides read TGTGCCAGCAGGTGGACTAGCGGGGGAACAGATACGCAGTATTTT. Translated: CASRWTSGGTDTQYF. Using reference TRBV5-4 and TRBJ2-3 for the parts outside the CDR3, the full variable domain is ETGVTQSPTHLIKTRGQQVTLRCSSQSGHNTVSWYQQALGQGPQFIFQYYREEENGRGNFPPRFSGLQFPNYSSELNVNALELDDSALYLCASRWTSGGTDTQYFGPGTRLTVL.

This clonotype was seen a handful of times. V gene TRBV5-1 combines with J gene TRBJ2-2; D is undetermined. Germline CDR1 SGHRS, CDR2 YFSETQ. V was trimmed by 4 bases and J by 6 bases, leaving 10 bases between them. This CDR3 has 13 amino acids. The CDR3 loop reads CASSPFIAGELFF. CDR3 DNA sequence: TGCGCCAGCAGCCCGTTCATCGCCGGGGAGCTGTTTTTT.

There are a few counts of this clonotype. The J gene is TRBJ2-7, the V gene TRBV5-6; D is ambiguous. The CDR3 spans 14 residues. Per the germline V gene, CDR1 is SGHDT and CDR2 is YYEEEE. The V end was cut by 0 bases, the J end by 0 bases, with 7 bases between. The CDR3: CASSLVRNSYEQYF. Written as DNA, the CDR3 is TGTGCCAGCAGCTTGGTACGGAACTCCTACGAGCAGTACTTC.

This clonotype was seen ten or more times. J is TRBJ1-5 and V is TRBV6-2 or TRBV6-3; maybe TRBD1 (6 bases). CDR1 and CDR2 from the germline V gene are MNHEY and SVGEGT. This CDR3 is 14 amino acids long. V was trimmed by 2 bases and J by 2 bases, leaving 7 bases between them. This CDR3 reads CASSYGGGNQPQHF. DNA for the CDR3: TGTGCCAGCAGTTACGGGGGCGGCAATCAGCCCCAGCATTTT.

This clonotype appeared once. Lacking the conserved final phenylalanine or tryptophan, this CDR3 likely reflects a read error. The chain carries TRBV3-1 and TRBJ2-4, with 7 bases aligning to TRBD1. After removal of 1 base from V and 10 bases from J, the junction contained 7 bases not matched to a gene. From germline, CDR1 is LGHDT and CDR2 YNNKEL (reference sequence). The CDR3 runs 14 residues. This chain's CDR3 is CASSQVSQGVIQYY. The CDR3 region has the DNA TGTGCCAGCAGCCAAGTTTCCCAGGGGGTTATTCAGTACTAC.

This clonotype showed up many times. The rearrangement uses TRBV5-4 and TRBJ1-3; 8 nucleotides agree with TRBD1. The CDR3 is 17 amino acids. Germline V gene sequence: CDR1 SGHNT, CDR2 YYREEE (reference sequence). Trimming took 4 bases from V and 4 from J; bases not matched to a gene: 13. CDR3 sequence (DNA): TGTGCCAGCAGCCGAGACGCCGGACAGGGAGGCGGAAACACCATATATTTT. Its translation is CASSRDAGQGGGNTIYF. The entire variable domain, with the rest obtained from reference TRBV5-4 and TRBJ1-3, is as follows: ETGVTQSPTHLIKTRGQQVTLRCSSQSGHNTVSWYQQALGQGPQFIFQYYREEENGRGNFPPRFSGLQFPNYSSELNVNALELDDSALYLCASSRDAGQGGGNTIYFGEGSWLTVV.

There are a few counts of this clonotype. The chain couples TRBV20-1 to TRBJ1-1; D might be TRBD1 (6 bases). Deletions cut 0 bases from V and 1 base from J, with 12 bases between. This CDR3 spans 15 amino acids. Germline V gene data show CDR1 as DFQATT and CDR2 as SNEGSKA (reference sequence). The CDR3 DNA follows: TGCAGTGCTAGAGATAGAGGCAGGGGGAACACTGAAGCTTTCTTT. This sequence encodes CSARDRGRGNTEAFF.

This clonotype was picked up a small number of times. This chain uses TRBV2 with TRBJ2-2; TRBD1 matches 9 bases. The germline V gene has CDR1 SNHLY and CDR2 FYNNEI. The V gene end was trimmed by 4 bases and the J gene end by 0 bases; junction bases not matched to a gene: 12. The CDR3 spans 19 residues. CDR3 amino acids: CASSVTGGRLSSNTGELFF. CDR3 bases: TGTGCCAGCAGTGTGACAGGGGGTAGGCTAAGTTCGAACACCGGGGAGCTGTTTTTT.

CDR3 sequence: CATGPQGSSTDTQYF. The CDR3, as DNA: TGTGCCACCGGCCCTCAGGGATCTAGCACAGATACGCAGTATTTT. The chain couples TRBV6-1 to TRBJ2-3; tentative D call: TRBD1 (5 bases). The CDR3 runs to 15 residues. V was clipped by 10 bases and J by 0 bases, with 17 bases between them. Germline-derived CDR1 and CDR2 are MNHNS and SASEGT.

This clonotype showed up many times. The chain links TRBV3-1 to TRBJ1-6; D unresolved. CDR1 is LGHDT and CDR2 is YNNKEL in the germline V gene (reference sequence). There are 15 residues in the CDR3. The V end was cut by 4 bases, the J end by 0 bases, with 7 bases between. The CDR3 is CASSLTDSYNSPLHF. The CDR3 DNA reads as TGTGCCAGCAGCCTAACGGACTCCTATAATTCACCCCTCCACTTT.

There are many counts of this clonotype. The V call is TRBV9, the J call TRBJ2-7; D gene unclear. CDR1 is SGDLS, CDR2 YYNGEE, per germline. This CDR3 has 14 amino acids. Trimming removed 3 bases from V and 5 bases from J, with 15 bases in between. The DNA of the CDR3 is TGTGCCAGCAGCGCAGGACCCATTGACGACGAGCAGTACTTC. Translated, it gives CASSAGPIDDEQYF.

This clonotype was recorded many times. The gene calls are TRBV2 and TRBJ2-2, with 7 nucleotides matching TRBD1. There are 15 residues in the CDR3. CDR1 is SNHLY, CDR2 FYNNEI, per germline. Trimming took 6 bases from V and 4 from J; bases not matched to a gene: 8. The CDR3 region has the DNA TGTGCCAGCAGAAGACAGGGAATGGGCACCGGGGAGCTGTTTTTT. Its translation is CASRRQGMGTGELFF.

The rearrangement links TRBV20-1 to TRBJ1-6; tentatively, D is TRBD1 (6 bases). Per the germline V gene, CDR1 is DFQATT and CDR2 is SNEGSKA (reference sequence). V lost 3 bases and J 6 bases, leaving 12 bases between the germline ends. There are 14 residues in the CDR3. The chain's CDR3 is CSASVTGVNSPLHF. The CDR3 DNA sequence: TGCAGTGCTAGTGTGACAGGAGTTAATTCACCCCTCCACTTT.

This clonotype was observed at least ten times. The rearrangement uses TRBV7-8 and TRBJ1-5, with D tentatively TRBD1 (6 bases). The CDR3 length is 15 residues. Germline loops: CDR1 SGHVS, CDR2 FQNEAQ. Trimming took 1 base from V and 7 from J, leaving 14 bases between them. This CDR3 is CASSLEAGVGQPQHF. The DNA of the CDR3 is TGTGCCAGCAGCTTAGAAGCAGGGGTAGGGCAGCCCCAGCATTTT.

The chain uses TRBV14 and TRBJ2-7; D not resolved. Germline lookup yields CDR1 SGHDN and CDR2 FVKESK. V gave up 4 bases and J gave up 0 bases, with 13 bases separating them. The length of the CDR3 is 15 residues. CDR3 coding DNA: TGTGCCAGCAGCCGCGCCGTGGTTGTCTCCTACGAGCAGTACTTC. Its protein product is CASSRAVVVSYEQYF.

This clonotype came up many times. This chain connects TRBV7-9 to TRBJ2-2; weak D call: TRBD1 (6 bases). The CDR3 is 13 amino acids. V dropped 3 bases and J dropped 9 bases, with 11 bases sitting between them. Germline V gene sequence: CDR1 SEHNR, CDR2 FQNEAQ (reference sequence). CDR3 DNA: TGTGCCAGCAGCTTGGGGGCCGCGAGGGAGCTGTTTTTT. Residues: CASSLGAARELFF.

This clonotype has at least ten counts. The chain uses TRBV6-6 and TRBJ2-7; D gene ambiguous. V was pared by 7 bases and J by 4 bases, with 8 bases between. Germline assignment: CDR1 MNHNY and CDR2 SVGAGI (reference sequence). This CDR3 has 11 amino acids. The CDR3 DNA reads TGTGCCAGCACGGTTGGGTACGAGCAGTACTTC. Amino acid sequence: CASTVGYEQYF.